The 26 T cell receptor beta chains below come from one sample, sequenced in a study of cytomegalovirus exposure and HLA in healthy donors. Both 60 Vbeta primers and 13 Jbeta primers went into the PCR. TCRdb's copy holds only in-frame clones and misses some; the assay was immunoSEQ multiplex PCR. The repertoire holds some 190,000 clones, with roughly 77% as singletons. Input material: PBMCs. These receptors came from a young woman in good health and CMV-seronegative.

The genes are TRBV7-9 and TRBJ1-5; 8 positions agree with TRBD1. CDR3 size: 17 residues. Germline V CDR1 and CDR2: SEHNR, FQNEAQ (reference sequence). After removal of 6 bases from V and 6 bases from J, the junction contained 16 bases not matched to a gene. CDR3 sequence (DNA): TGTGCCAGCAGAGAGGACAGGGAAGGTCCCATTTTTCAGCCCCAGCATTTT. This encodes CASREDREGPIFQPQHF.

The CDR3 loop is CASSFAGGRTEAFF. CDR3 in DNA: TGTGCCAGCAGTTTTGCGGGGGGCCGGACTGAAGCTTTCTTT. The rearrangement joins TRBV27 to TRBJ1-1; D is perhaps TRBD1 (6 bases). The V gene's germline CDR1 is MNHEY and CDR2 SMNVEV (reference sequence). The V gene lost 3 bases and the J gene lost 5 bases, with 13 bases spanning the gap. This CDR3 comprises 14 residues.

This clone occurred a few times. J is TRBJ2-7 and V is TRBV6-1; the D gene is possibly TRBD2 (5 bases). Germline V gene sequence: CDR1 MNHNS, CDR2 SASEGT. The V gene lost 6 bases and the J gene lost 4 bases, with 7 bases spanning the gap. The CDR3 is made up of 11 amino acids. The CDR3 region has the DNA TGTGCCAGCAGGAGGGAGTACGAGCAGTACTTC. This sequence encodes CASRREYEQYF.

The chain employs TRBV29-1 and TRBJ2-7; TRBD1 matches at 9 bases. This CDR3 is built from 13 residues. Per germline, CDR1 SQVTM and CDR2 ANQGSEA. V lost 6 bases, J lost 7 bases, and 10 bases stayed unmatched. Here the CDR3 DNA reads TGCAGCGTCGGTACAGGGGGCGGAAGGGAGCAGTACTTC. Translated, it gives CSVGTGGGREQYF.

V gene TRBV5-6 combines with J gene TRBJ1-1; D perhaps matches TRBD1 (5 bases). Germline V gene data show CDR1 as SGHDT and CDR2 as YYEEEE. The CDR3 spans 13 residues. V was pared by 6 bases and J by 1 base, with 10 bases between. This CDR3 reads CASNPGGNTEAFF. In nucleotides, the CDR3 is TGTGCCAGCAACCCGGGGGGGAACACTGAAGCTTTCTTT.

As concerns this clone: Other DNA variants within this sample encode the same CDR3. V gene TRBV9 combines with J gene TRBJ1-2; D unclear. Germline V CDR1 and CDR2: SGDLS, YYNGEE. The CDR3 runs to 13 residues. The ends were cut back, 0 bases at V and 3 bases at J, with 6 bases in the middle. CDR3 loop: CASSVGGDYGYTF. The DNA of the CDR3 is TGTGCCAGCAGCGTAGGAGGAGACTATGGCTACACCTTC.

V and J are TRBV4-1 and TRBJ1-2; D possibly corresponds to TRBD1 (6 bases). V gave up 8 bases and J gave up 7 bases, with 20 bases separating them. The CDR3 has 14 residues. From germline, CDR1 is MGHRA and CDR2 YSYEKL. The CDR3 protein is CASGNPGAKGGYTF. CDR3 sequence (DNA): TGCGCCAGCGGAAACCCAGGGGCGAAGGGTGGCTACACCTTC.

The rearrangement joins TRBV19 to TRBJ1-5; a weak D match, TRBD1 (5 bases). Per germline, CDR1 LNHDA and CDR2 SQIVND (reference sequence). The CDR3 is 13 amino acids. V lost 10 bases and J lost 7, with 17 bases in between. The CDR3 spells CATGRGGTQPQHF. The CDR3 nucleotides read TGTGCCACAGGGAGGGGAGGGACCCAGCCCCAGCATTTT.

This clone was seen just once. The genes are TRBV14 and TRBJ2-5; 7 bases agree with TRBD2. V trimming: 1 base; J trimming: 4 bases; junction bases outside the gene matches: 0. CDR3 size: 13 residues. Germline-derived CDR1 and CDR2 are SGHDN and FVKESK. Here the CDR3 DNA reads TGTGCCAGCAGCCAAGCTAGCGGAGAGACCCAGTACTTC. Translated: CASSQASGETQYF.

The chain combines TRBV18 with TRBJ2-5; D not certain. The CDR3 length is 15 residues. The V and J ends lost 3 bases and 1 base respectively, with 12 bases between them. The germline V gene has CDR1 KGHSH and CDR2 LQKENI. The CDR3 reads CASSPDRTAQETQYF. The CDR3 DNA follows: TGTGCCAGCTCACCTGACCGTACAGCCCAAGAGACCCAGTACTTC.

The V call is TRBV4-1, the J call TRBJ1-2, with TRBD1 matching 7 bases. This CDR3 has 12 amino acids. V lost 4 bases, J lost 8 bases, and 4 bases stayed unmatched. Germline CDR1 reads MGHRA; CDR2 reads YSYEKL. This CDR3 reads CASSLPDRGYTF. The CDR3 nucleotides are TGCGCCAGCAGCCTTCCGGACAGGGGCTACACCTTC.

This clone was observed once. The V and J genes are TRBV7-9 and TRBJ1-6; tentative D call: TRBD1 (5 bases). V was trimmed by 7 bases and J by 7 bases, leaving 14 bases between them. Germline V CDR1 and CDR2: SEHNR, FQNEAQ (reference sequence). CDR3 size: 14 residues. The CDR3: CASTPWGENSPLHF. CDR3 bases: TGTGCCAGCACCCCTTGGGGGGAAAATTCACCCCTCCACTTT.

This clone was detected only once. The J gene is TRBJ1-5, the V gene TRBV7-6; D is unclear. This CDR3 is 15 amino acids long. Per germline, CDR1 SGHVS and CDR2 FNYEAQ. V dropped 2 bases and J dropped 0 bases, with 8 bases sitting between them. The CDR3 reads CASSLSQDSNQPQHF. The CDR3 coding sequence is TGTGCCAGCAGCTTAAGCCAGGATAGCAATCAGCCCCAGCATTTT.

For the CDR3, the DNA is TGTGCCAGCAGTGATGGGACAGGGGGCGTGATTGAAGCTTTCTTT. It yields the protein CASSDGTGGVIEAFF. The chain couples TRBV25-1 to TRBJ1-1; TRBD1 agrees at 12 bases. From germline, CDR1 is MGHDK and CDR2 SYGVNS. J gave up 7 bases and V 3 bases, and 6 bases lay outside the gene matches. The length of the CDR3 is 15 residues.

The V call is TRBV18, the J call TRBJ1-1; D unresolved. The germline V and J ends were trimmed by 4 bases and 4 bases, with 13 bases remaining between them. From germline, CDR1 is KGHSH and CDR2 LQKENI. This CDR3 comprises 14 residues. The CDR3 is CASSLDTLLTEAFF. The CDR3 DNA reads TGTGCCAGCTCACTTGACACTTTACTCACTGAAGCTTTCTTT.

In its sample, this clone was seen a few times. The chain carries TRBV7-2 and TRBJ2-3, with D maybe TRBD2 (5 bases). Germline lookup yields CDR1 SGHTA and CDR2 FQGNSA. Trimming took 5 bases from V and 0 from J, leaving 9 bases between them. The length of the CDR3 is 14 residues. In nucleotides, the CDR3 is TGTGCCAGCAGCCCCTCGGGGAGCACAGATACGCAGTATTTT. Protein product: CASSPSGSTDTQYF.

The chain links TRBV10-2 to TRBJ2-5, with TRBD2 matching over 15 bases. Germline V CDR1 and CDR2: WSHSY, SAAADI. This CDR3 comprises 16 residues. The V gene end was trimmed by 5 bases and the J gene end by 2 bases; junction bases not matched to a gene: 3. CDR3 protein: CASSSGLAGGQETQYF. The CDR3 DNA sequence: TGCGCCAGCAGTTCTGGACTAGCGGGGGGGCAAGAGACCCAGTACTTC.

This chain joins TRBV7-9 and TRBJ2-1; 9 bases agree with TRBD2. This CDR3 comprises 15 residues. V lost 4 bases and J lost 5; bases outside the gene matches: 6. Germline lookup yields CDR1 SEHNR and CDR2 FQNEAQ (reference sequence). CDR3 amino acids: CASSSERGANNEQFF. The DNA of the CDR3 is TGTGCCAGCAGCTCAGAGCGGGGGGCCAACAATGAGCAGTTCTTC.

The rearrangement joins TRBV6-5 to TRBJ1-1, with a weak D call TRBD1 (6 bases). This CDR3 has 16 residues. V was trimmed by 1 base and J by 1 base, leaving 13 bases between them. Looked up from germline, CDR1 is MNHEY and CDR2 is SVGAGI. In DNA form, the CDR3 reads TGTGCCAGCAGTTACTTAGAGGGACATCCGAACACTGAAGCTTTCTTT. Its protein product is CASSYLEGHPNTEAFF.

In DNA, the CDR3 is TGCGCCAGCAGCTCCGGACATCTGATTGCGGAGCAGTACTTC. Its protein product is CASSSGHLIAEQYF. The V gene is TRBV5-1, the J gene TRBJ2-7; TRBD1 might be the D (5 bases). This CDR3 has 14 amino acids. Germline values: CDR1 SGHRS, CDR2 YFSETQ. Between the trimmed V and J ends, which lost 3 bases and 7 bases, there was a span of 17 bases.

This chain joins TRBV7-8 and TRBJ1-3, with D unresolved. This CDR3 contains 15 residues. V was cut by 0 bases and J by 0 bases, with 6 bases left in between. Germline CDR1 is SGHVS and CDR2 is FQNEAQ. The CDR3, as DNA: TGTGCCAGCAGCTTAGCGCAGTCCTCTGGAAACACCATATATTTT. Translation gives CASSLAQSSGNTIYF.

Comment on this clone: At one end the junction does not follow the germline gene, possibly because of a read error. The CDR3 DNA is TGTGCTAGCAGCTTATATTCGGGCGGGGACACTGAAGCTTTCTTT. This translates into CASSLYSGGDTEAFF. This rearrangement joins TRBV7-7 to TRBJ1-1; D gene unclear. CDR1 is SSHAT and CDR2 is FNYEAQ in the germline V gene (reference sequence). The CDR3 runs 15 residues.

This chain connects TRBV7-9 to TRBJ1-1, with TRBD1 matching over 8 bases. The germline V gene encodes CDR1 SEHNR and CDR2 FQNEAQ (reference sequence). The CDR3 is made up of 16 amino acids. The V segment lost 5 bases and the J segment 1 base; nucleotides outside the gene matches: 9. In DNA form, the CDR3 reads TGTGCCAGCAGCCGAGGACAGGGTTTGAGGAACACTGAAGCTTTCTTT. Encoded protein: CASSRGQGLRNTEAFF.

The rearrangement uses TRBV19 and TRBJ2-7; D is perhaps TRBD1 (5 bases). This CDR3 is built from 17 residues. Germline-derived CDR1 and CDR2 are LNHDA and SQIVND (reference sequence). V lost 0 bases and J lost 4, with 19 bases in between. The CDR3 sequence is CASSIDREQDPGYEQYF. In nucleotides, the CDR3 is TGTGCCAGTAGTATAGATAGGGAACAGGACCCCGGGTACGAGCAGTACTTC.

The chain joins TRBV5-1 to TRBJ2-3; no definite D call. Germline-derived CDR1 and CDR2 are SGHRS and YFSETQ. CDR3 length: 13 residues. V shed 5 bases and J shed 3 bases, with 10 bases lying between them. The CDR3 region is CASRELRTDTQYF. CDR3 DNA: TGCGCCAGCAGGGAGTTAAGGACAGATACGCAGTATTTT. The full variable domain, with the rest looked up from reference TRBV5-1 and TRBJ2-3, is KAGVTQTPRYLIKTRGQQVTLSCSPISGHRSVSWYQQTPGQGLQFLFEYFSETQRNKGNFPGRFSGRQFSNSRSEMNVSTLELGDSALYLCASRELRTDTQYFGPGTRLTVL.

The CDR3 DNA sequence: TGTGCCAGCAGCTTGCGTGTTCAGGGCAGGGAGACCCAGTACTTC. Its translation: CASSLRVQGRETQYF. The chain couples TRBV5-6 to TRBJ2-5; D perhaps matches TRBD1 (5 bases). The CDR3 has 15 amino acids. The germline V gene has CDR1 SGHDT and CDR2 YYEEEE. Trimming removed 1 base at V and 5 bases at J, with 15 bases between.